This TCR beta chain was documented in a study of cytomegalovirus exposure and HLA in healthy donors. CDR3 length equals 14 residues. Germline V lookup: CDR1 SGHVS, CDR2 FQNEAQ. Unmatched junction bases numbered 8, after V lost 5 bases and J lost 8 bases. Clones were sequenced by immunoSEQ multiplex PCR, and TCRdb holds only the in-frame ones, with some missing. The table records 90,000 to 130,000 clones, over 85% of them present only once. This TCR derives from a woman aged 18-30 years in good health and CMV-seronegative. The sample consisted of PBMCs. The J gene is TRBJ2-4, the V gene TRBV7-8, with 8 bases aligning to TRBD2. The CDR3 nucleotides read TGTGCCAGCAGCAAGACTAGCGCTGGGGACATTCAGTACTTC. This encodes CASSKTSAGDIQYF.